This is a list of T cell receptor beta chains from one sample in a study of blood T cell repertoires in COVID-19. This table comes from immunoSEQ multiplex PCR, and its TCRdb copy is limited to in-frame clones, with some not included. Among 300,000 to 350,000 clones listed, around nine tenths were seen once. Sample: PBMCs or T cells enriched from blood (not recorded which). The source of these receptors is a man aged 25-45 years who had recovered from COVID-19. The conserved cysteine and the conserved F or W are not part of the CDR3 here. Clone size is stated in some rows and not others, as once, few, many or a class when expanded.

>once|TRBV19|TRBJ1-5
ASSIRGSVNGNQPQH
>NA|TRBV12-3/TRBV12-4|TRBJ2-5
ASRQGGVETQY
>NA|TRBV28|TRBJ1-4
ASSTGSLATNEKLF
>NA|TRBV2|TRBJ2-1
ASIPGGGAGEQF
>NA|TRBV2|TRBJ1-2
ASSPSPVRSYT
>NA|TRBV9|TRBJ2-7
ASSVVPQAHEQY
>NA|TRBV19|TRBJ2-3
ASRGDSSVGTQY
>many|TRBV7-9|TRBJ1-6
ASSPDNFNSPLH
>NA|TRBV19|TRBJ1-2
ASSGGGQGAYGYT
>NA|TRBV6-5|TRBJ2-7
ASTTTAYEQY
>NA|TRBV30|TRBJ2-1
ACRLASYNEQF
>NA|TRBV10-3|TRBJ2-5
AIRPGQGEETQY
>many|TRBV21-1|TRBJ2-7
ASSKGGDYEQY
>NA|TRBV5-1|TRBJ2-1
ASSLRLKGANEQF
>NA|TRBV19|TRBJ2-2
ASSIVGTGLTGELF
>NA|TRBV5-1|TRBJ2-7
ASSLTGEQY
>few|TRBV19|TRBJ1-6
ASSIGAGGGWNSPLH
>NA|TRBV30|TRBJ2-7
AWSVFGRWGNEQY
>NA|TRBV6-5|TRBJ2-1
ASTFGSGGHNEQF
>NA|TRBV6-5|TRBJ1-1
ASSYSKGVRTEAF
>once|TRBV2|TRBJ1-5
ASSEALPGLSNQPQH
>NA|TRBV19|TRBJ2-2
ASSILVTMETGELF